This T cell receptor (beta chain) was obtained from a study of T-cell reconstitution after alpha-beta-depleted transplantation in children. Unique molecular identifiers were incorporated during preparation of the TCRbeta library. One entry per CDR3 protein results from TCRdb running MiXCR on the PCR reads. Seen here are some 440,000 distinct CDR3 sequences, 15% to 20% observed once, and the top ten hold 25% to 30%. Findings of the study overall: Among T cells one year after transplant, newly produced cells accounted for most counts and diversity. Reportedly, alpha-beta T cells present about two months post-transplant originated from several hundred expanded clones of graft origin. TCRbeta diversity was high at day 60 in some patients (a result of surviving recipient T cells and thymic progenitors).

The CDR3 totals 15 residues. Germline lookup yields CDR1 MNHEY and CDR2 SMNVEV (reference sequence). V was clipped by 8 bases and J by 4 bases; unmatched bases: 10. There are a few counts of this clonotype. No antigen is known for it. Here the sequenced sample was PBMCs, mostly from graft donor cells, taken 360 days after TCRalphabeta/CD19-depleted stem cell transplant. This clonotype was sampled from a boy younger than two who had a stem cell transplant for Wiskott-Aldrich syndrome, so the T cells may come from the graft donor. The V gene is TRBV27, the J gene TRBJ2-1; TRBD2 matches at 8 bases. CDR3 region: CASGPSGGPYNEQFF. The CDR3 coding sequence is TGTGCCAGCGGTCCAAGCGGGGGCCCTTACAATGAGCAGTTCTTC.